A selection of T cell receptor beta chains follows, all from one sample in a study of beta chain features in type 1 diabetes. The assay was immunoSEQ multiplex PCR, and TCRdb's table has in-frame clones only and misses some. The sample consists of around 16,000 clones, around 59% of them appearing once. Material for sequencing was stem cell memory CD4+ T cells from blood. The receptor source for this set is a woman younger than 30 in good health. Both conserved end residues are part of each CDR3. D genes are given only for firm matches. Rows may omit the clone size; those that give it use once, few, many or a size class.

CDR3 protein: CSSRAYGVNTEAFF
CDR3 DNA: TGCAGCTCCAGGGCTTATGGGGTAAACACTGAAGCTTTCTTT
clone size: -
V gene: TRBV29-1
J gene: TRBJ1-1
D gene: -

CDR3 protein: CASRRYTSTDTQYF
CDR3 DNA: TGTGCCAGCAGACGATATACTAGCACAGATACGCAGTATTTT
clone size: -
V gene: TRBV6-1
J gene: TRBJ2-3
D gene: -

CDR3 protein: CASSLTTSTDTQYF
CDR3 DNA: TGCGCCAGCAGCTTAACCACTAGCACAGATACGCAGTATTTT
clone size: -
V gene: TRBV5-1
J gene: TRBJ2-3
D gene: -

CDR3 protein: CASSLSRNQPQHF
CDR3 DNA: TGTGCCAGCAGCTTAAGCCGAAATCAGCCCCAGCATTTT
clone size: -
V gene: TRBV7-6
J gene: TRBJ1-5
D gene: -

CDR3 protein: CASSQPGQRFETQYF
CDR3 DNA: TGCGCCAGCAGCCAGCCGGGACAGCGTTTTGAGACCCAGTACTTC
clone size: medium-sized
V gene: TRBV4-1
J gene: TRBJ2-5
D gene: TRBD1